A selection of T cell receptor beta chains follows, all from one sample in a study of OX40 agonist ivuxolimab in advanced cancers. Generated by immunoSEQ multiplex PCR, the TCRdb table keeps only in-frame clones and is missing some. The repertoire holds approximately 69,000 clones, with 80% to 90% as singletons. The sample was CD4+ or CD8+ T cells sorted from blood, taken in a trial of the OX40 agonist ivuxolimab. Every receptor here comes from an adult with an advanced solid tumor such as melanoma, head and neck, liver or kidney cancer. Each CDR3 is given with its conserved first and last residue. Each record gives: D gene, J gene, V gene, CDR3 DNA, CDR3 protein. D genes are given only for firm matches.

d_gene: NA
j_gene: TRBJ2-2
v_gene: TRBV7-3
CDR3nt: TGTGCCAGCAGAGGGGCCGGGGAGCTGTTTTTT
CDR3aa: CASRGAGELFF

d_gene: TRBD2
j_gene: TRBJ2-5
v_gene: TRBV11-3
CDR3nt: TGTGCCAGCAGCTCCGCACAGGGGACTAGCGGACCACAAGAGACCCAGTACTTC
CDR3aa: CASSSAQGTSGPQETQYF

d_gene: NA
j_gene: TRBJ1-6
v_gene: TRBV27
CDR3nt: TGTGCCAGCAGCCTGACAGGAGCCTATTCACCCCTCCACTTT
CDR3aa: CASSLTGAYSPLHF

d_gene: NA
j_gene: TRBJ2-7
v_gene: TRBV10-1
CDR3nt: TGCGCCAGCAGTGACCGACAGGACTACGAGCAGTACTTC
CDR3aa: CASSDRQDYEQYF

d_gene: NA
j_gene: TRBJ2-1
v_gene: TRBV9
CDR3nt: TGTGCCAGCAGCGTAGCCCTGTCTTCCTACAATGAGCAGTTCTTC
CDR3aa: CASSVALSSYNEQFF

d_gene: NA
j_gene: TRBJ1-2
v_gene: TRBV6-6
CDR3nt: TGTGCCAGCTTTCCTTTTTCCGGACGGGGCTATGGCTACACCTTC
CDR3aa: CASFPFSGRGYGYTF

d_gene: TRBD1
j_gene: TRBJ2-2
v_gene: TRBV6-1
CDR3nt: TGTGCCAGCAGTGAGGACGGGACAGGGAACACCGGGGAGCTGTTTTTT
CDR3aa: CASSEDGTGNTGELFF

d_gene: TRBD1
j_gene: TRBJ2-1
v_gene: TRBV5-4
CDR3nt: TGTGCCAGCAGCTTGGACCAGGGGGTGGGTGAGCAGTTCTTC
CDR3aa: CASSLDQGVGEQFF

d_gene: TRBD2
j_gene: TRBJ2-2
v_gene: TRBV2
CDR3nt: TGTGCCAGCAGAGTAGCGGGCAACACCGGGGAGCTGTTTTTT
CDR3aa: CASRVAGNTGELFF

d_gene: NA
j_gene: TRBJ2-3
v_gene: TRBV29-1
CDR3nt: TGCAGCGTGGATGGGGGCCGGCCCGCAGATACGCAGTATTTT
CDR3aa: CSVDGGRPADTQYF